Listed below are T cell receptor beta chains from one sample, sequenced in a study of blood T cell repertoires in COVID-19. The method was immunoSEQ multiplex PCR; TCRdb's version includes in-frame clones alone and lacks a portion of them. The data show 150,000 to 200,000 clones, approximately 79% seen once. Material for sequencing was peripheral blood. The receptors were sampled from a woman aged 55-69 years with COVID-19, enrolled during active disease. Both conserved end residues are part of each CDR3. A D gene is named only where the DNA matches it firmly. The listing skips clone size in some rows; elsewhere it reads once, few, many or a size class.

j_gene	v_gene	abundance	d_gene	CDR3nt	CDR3aa
TRBJ1-3	TRBV11-1	-	-	TGTGCCAGCAGCCGCGGTAGCTCTGGAAACACCATATATTTT	CASSRGSSGNTIYF
TRBJ2-1	TRBV6-5	-	TRBD2	TGTGCCAGCAGTTTGGCGGGAGTGGGGAATGAGCAGTTCTTC	CASSLAGVGNEQFF
TRBJ2-1	TRBV10-1	-	-	TGCGCCAGCAGTGAGTCAGGGAGGGGGAAGCAGTTCTTC	CASSESGRGKQFF
TRBJ2-1	TRBV28	once	-	TGTGCCAGCACCCTTACAGGGCCGACCTACAATGAGCAGTTCTTC	CASTLTGPTYNEQFF
TRBJ2-7	TRBV7-2	-	TRBD2	TGTGCCAGCAGCGCCACCATTGCGGGAGGGCTTTACGAGCAGTACTTC	CASSATIAGGLYEQYF
TRBJ1-4	TRBV29-1	-	-	TGCAGCGTTGAAGCTTCGGGGGGAGTGTTTTTT	CSVEASGGVFF
TRBJ2-3	TRBV7-9	-	TRBD1	TGTGCCAGCAGCGACTTAAGGGGGCCAGATACGCAGTATTTT	CASSDLRGPDTQYF
TRBJ2-7	TRBV28	-	TRBD2	TGTGCCAGCAGTTTCGGGGGGGGCCGAGGTTACGAGCAGTACTTC	CASSFGGGRGYEQYF
TRBJ1-4	TRBV6-6	-	-	TGTGCCAGCAGACCCAGGGGAGCGGAGGAAAAACTGTTTTTT	CASRPRGAEEKLFF
TRBJ2-1	TRBV9	-	TRBD2	TGTGCCAGCAGCGTTCAGGGACTAGCGGGGGGGAATGAGCAGTTCTTC	CASSVQGLAGGNEQFF
TRBJ2-7	TRBV12-3/TRBV12-4	-	-	TGTGCCAGCAGTTTTCAGGGTGGTTACGAGCAGTACTTC	CASSFQGGYEQYF
TRBJ1-5	TRBV27	few	TRBD1	TGTGCCAGCAGTTTATCATCCCAGGGGGGTAGCAATCAGCCCCAGCATTTT	CASSLSSQGGSNQPQHF
TRBJ1-2	TRBV15	medium-sized	-	TGTGCCACCAGCAGAGGTGAGGGATCCTATGGCTACACCTTC	CATSRGEGSYGYTF
TRBJ2-3	TRBV27	-	-	TGTGCCAGCAGTTTATCTACTTCCACAGATACGCAGTATTTT	CASSLSTSTDTQYF
TRBJ1-2	TRBV6-5	once	TRBD1	TGTGCCGCGGGAGTTGAAGACAGGGGCGGCTATGGCTACACCTTC	CAAGVEDRGGYGYTF
TRBJ1-1	TRBV5-1	-	TRBD1	TGCGCCAGCAGCTCCGCTCCGGGACAGGATTTTATGAACACTGAAGCTTTCTTT	CASSSAPGQDFMNTEAFF
TRBJ2-2	TRBV2	-	TRBD2	TGTGCCAGCAGTAGCGGACTAGCGGGGGGGAGCACCGGGGAGCTGTTTTTT	CASSSGLAGGSTGELFF
TRBJ1-1	TRBV28	few	TRBD1	TGTGCCAGCAGTTGGGACAGGGGTAACACTGAAGCTTTCTTT	CASSWDRGNTEAFF
TRBJ2-6	TRBV27	-	-	TGTGCCAGCAGTTTTCTGGTAGCAGCTGGCTCTGGGGCCAACGTCCTGACTTTC	CASSFLVAAGSGANVLTF
TRBJ2-3	TRBV4-1	-	-	TGCGCCAGCAGCCAAGCTGTTCAGGCCCTCACAGATACGCAGTATTTT	CASSQAVQALTDTQYF
TRBJ2-1	TRBV19	-	-	TGTGCCAGCTCCGTCCGGGACAAGCCCAATGAGCAGTTCTTC	CASSVRDKPNEQFF
TRBJ2-1	TRBV7-2	-	-	TGTGCCAGCAGCTTAGCGGGGCGATCCTACAATGAGCAGTTCTTC	CASSLAGRSYNEQFF
TRBJ1-4	TRBV14	-	-	TGTGCCAGCAGCCCCCGTCTCCAGGGGACGGAAAAACTGTTTTTT	CASSPRLQGTEKLFF
TRBJ2-2	TRBV4-3	-	TRBD2	TGCGCCAGCAGCCAAGAGGCAGCGGGAGACACCGGGGAGCTGTTTTTT	CASSQEAAGDTGELFF
TRBJ2-7	TRBV7-2	-	TRBD2	TGTGCCAGCAGCTTAGCCCCTAGCGGGTACGAGCAGTACTTC	CASSLAPSGYEQYF
TRBJ2-3	TRBV10-3	-	-	TGTGCCATCAGTGAGTCCCGGGGGAGCACAGATACGCAGTATTTT	CAISESRGSTDTQYF
TRBJ2-2	TRBV24-1	-	TRBD1	TGTGCCACCAGGACAGGGGGGAACACCGGGGAGCTGTTTTTT	CATRTGGNTGELFF
TRBJ2-5	TRBV20-1	-	-	TGCAGTGCTCTAAGAGAGACCCAGTACTTC	CSALRETQYF
TRBJ2-5	TRBV7-3	-	-	TGTGCCAGCAGCTCCCGGGGGACTGAGGAAGAGACCCAGTACTTC	CASSSRGTEEETQYF
TRBJ2-5	TRBV19	few	-	TGTGCCAGTAGTCCTCAGGACGGGAAAGAGACCCAGTACTTC	CASSPQDGKETQYF
TRBJ1-2	TRBV6-2/TRBV6-3	few	TRBD1	TGTGCCAGCAGTGCAGGGGGACCCCCCCACTATGGCTACACCTTC	CASSAGGPPHYGYTF
TRBJ2-1	TRBV4-1	-	TRBD1	TGCGCCAGCAGCCAAGATCAGTCCAGGGGGACCTACAATGAGCAGTTCTTC	CASSQDQSRGTYNEQFF
TRBJ2-2	TRBV5-4	-	TRBD1	TGTGCCAGCAGTTTTCGGACAGGGCCCATGAACACCGGGGAGCTGTTTTTT	CASSFRTGPMNTGELFF
TRBJ2-2	TRBV6-6	-	TRBD1	TGTGCCAGCAGTAAGGGACAGGGGAACACCGGGGAGCTGTTTTTT	CASSKGQGNTGELFF
TRBJ2-1	TRBV7-3	-	-	TGTGCCAGCAGCTTAAGGTCCAGCGGCGAGAGTCGGGGTGAGCAGTTCTTC	CASSLRSSGESRGEQFF
TRBJ1-2	TRBV6-6	few	TRBD1	TGTGCCAGCAGTCCCTTCTCACCCCGCCCAGGGGGCTATGGCTACACCTTC	CASSPFSPRPGGYGYTF
TRBJ1-1	TRBV5-1	-	-	TGCGCCAGCAGCGCCCCCGAGGTGTCCCTAAACACTGAAGCTTTCTTT	CASSAPEVSLNTEAFF
TRBJ2-1	TRBV24-1	-	-	TGTGCCACCAGTGATCTGACCGGGACAGGGAGGACTAGCGGCTACAATGAGCAGTTCTTC	CATSDLTGTGRTSGYNEQFF
TRBJ2-5	TRBV6-5	-	TRBD2	TGTGCCAGCAGTTCCGGGGGGGACCAACGGGAGACCCAGTACTTC	CASSSGGDQRETQYF
TRBJ1-1	TRBV18	-	-	TGTGCCAGCTCAACAGAACTCTCCAACACTGAAGCTTTCTTT	CASSTELSNTEAFF
TRBJ2-4	TRBV6-5	-	-	TGTGCCAGCAGGGACAGCCCAGCCAAAAACATTCAGTACTTC	CASRDSPAKNIQYF
TRBJ1-1	TRBV5-1	-	TRBD1	TGCGCCAGCAGCCTCCTCCGGGACAGTGCCACTGAAGCTTTCTTT	CASSLLRDSATEAFF
TRBJ2-1	TRBV7-8	-	TRBD1	TGTGCCAGCAGCTTAATGACAGGGGTCGACAATGAGCAGTTCTTC	CASSLMTGVDNEQFF
TRBJ1-5	TRBV2	-	-	TGTGCCAGCAGTGAAGGGACAGTTAATCAGCCCCAGCATTTT	CASSEGTVNQPQHF
TRBJ2-2	TRBV18	many	TRBD2	TGTGCCAGCTCGCCAAGCGGGAGGACTACCGGGGAGCTGTTTTTT	CASSPSGRTTGELFF
TRBJ1-1	TRBV19	-	TRBD1	TGTGCCAGCACTTTACAGGGGAGTACTGAAGCTTTCTTT	CASTLQGSTEAFF
TRBJ1-1	TRBV4-3	-	TRBD1	TGCGCCAGCAGCCACCGACAGGGGTATGGAGCTTTCTTT	CASSHRQGYGAFF